This T cell receptor (beta chain) was sequenced for a study of OX40 agonist ivuxolimab in advanced cancers. Study information: From 23 to 79 years was the age range, with a mean of about 54 years, and around 80% were male. 30% to 40% of patients had received prior checkpoint inhibitor therapy.

This clone showed up just once. There are 17 residues in the CDR3. From germline, CDR1 is SGHDT and CDR2 YYEEEE. V was shortened by 1 base and J by 1 base, with 14 bases between the two germline ends. Clones were read by immunoSEQ multiplex PCR, and TCRdb kept only the in-frame ones, dropping some. The table includes more than 70,000 clones, roughly 89% detected once. The sample consisted of CD4+ or CD8+ T cells sorted from blood, taken in a trial of the OX40 agonist ivuxolimab. The V and J genes are TRBV5-6 and TRBJ2-2; weak D call: TRBD1 (6 bases). The clonotype comes from an adult with an advanced solid tumor such as melanoma, head and neck, liver or kidney cancer. The CDR3 spells CASSLQWRTENTGELFF. In nucleotides, the CDR3 is TGTGCCAGCAGCTTGCAGTGGAGGACAGAGAACACCGGGGAGCTGTTTTTT.